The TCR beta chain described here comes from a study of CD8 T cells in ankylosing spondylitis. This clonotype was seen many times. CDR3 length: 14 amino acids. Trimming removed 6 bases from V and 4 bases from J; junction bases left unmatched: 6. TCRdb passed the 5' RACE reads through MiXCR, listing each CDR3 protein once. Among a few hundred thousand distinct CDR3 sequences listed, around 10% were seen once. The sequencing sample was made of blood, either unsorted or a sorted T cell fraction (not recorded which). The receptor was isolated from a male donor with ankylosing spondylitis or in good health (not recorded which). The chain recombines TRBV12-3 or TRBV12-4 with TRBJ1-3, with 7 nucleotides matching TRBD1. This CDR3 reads CASRYTGAGNTIYF. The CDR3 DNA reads TGTGCCAGCAGATATACAGGGGCCGGAAACACCATATATTTT.